This T cell receptor (beta chain) originates from a study of blood T cell repertoires in COVID-19. Study-wide context: In each case, the material was cDNA or gDNA derived from T cells, B-cell-depleted T cells, or PBMCs.

Only a few counts were recorded for this clone. Original processing methods: Quantification of nucleated cells was approximated via reference gene primer amplification. Sequencing was performed with immunoSEQ multiplex PCR; in TCRdb, only in-frame clones are kept and a portion is missing. That table furnishes V, J and clone size, whereas the DNA furnished D and trimming. The table lists roughly 140,000 clones, around four fifths of them singletons, with roughly 2.9% in the top ten. The CDR3 is 15 residues long. The chain is built from TRBV12-1 and TRBJ2-7; TRBD2, as called in the table, went unchecked against the DNA. TRBV12-1 is an annotated pseudogene. This clonotype was obtained from a middle-aged woman with active or convalescent COVID-19. Material: peripheral blood. The CDR3 reads CASSPTRRGLHEQYF. The CDR3 region has the DNA TGTGCCAGCAGCCCCACGAGGCGGGGCTTACACGAGCAGTACTTC.